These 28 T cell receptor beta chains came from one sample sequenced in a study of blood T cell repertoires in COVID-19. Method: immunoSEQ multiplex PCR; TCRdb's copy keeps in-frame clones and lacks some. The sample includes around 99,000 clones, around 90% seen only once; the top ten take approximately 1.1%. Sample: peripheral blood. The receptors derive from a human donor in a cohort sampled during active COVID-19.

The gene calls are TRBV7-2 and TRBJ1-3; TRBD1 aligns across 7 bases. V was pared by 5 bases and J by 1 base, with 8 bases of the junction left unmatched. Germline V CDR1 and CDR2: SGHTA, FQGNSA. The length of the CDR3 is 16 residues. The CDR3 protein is CASSPPTGRSGNTIYF. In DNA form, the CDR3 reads TGTGCCAGCAGCCCGCCGACAGGGAGATCTGGAAACACCATATATTTT.

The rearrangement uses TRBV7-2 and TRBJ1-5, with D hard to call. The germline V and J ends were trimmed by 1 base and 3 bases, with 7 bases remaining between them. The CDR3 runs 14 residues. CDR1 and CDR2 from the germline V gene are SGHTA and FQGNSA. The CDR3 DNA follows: TGTGCCAGCAGCTTAGGGGCAGTCAATCAGCCCCAGCATTTT. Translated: CASSLGAVNQPQHF.

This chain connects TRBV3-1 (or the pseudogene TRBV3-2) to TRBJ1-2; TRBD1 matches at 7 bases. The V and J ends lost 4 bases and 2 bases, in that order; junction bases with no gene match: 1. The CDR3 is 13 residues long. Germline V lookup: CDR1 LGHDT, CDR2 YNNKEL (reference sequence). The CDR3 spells CASSPQGNYGYTF. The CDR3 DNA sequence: TGTGCCAGCAGCCCACAGGGGAACTATGGCTACACCTTC.

The chain's CDR3 is CASGPGGGTDTQYF. CDR3 sequence (DNA): TGTGCTAGTGGCCCGGGCGGGGGCACAGATACGCAGTATTTT. The chain uses TRBV12-5 and TRBJ2-3; D may be TRBD2 (6 bases). Trimming shortened V by 6 bases and J by 1 base, and 11 bases separated the two germline ends. Germline loops: CDR1 LGHNT, CDR2 FRNRAP. The CDR3 has 14 residues.

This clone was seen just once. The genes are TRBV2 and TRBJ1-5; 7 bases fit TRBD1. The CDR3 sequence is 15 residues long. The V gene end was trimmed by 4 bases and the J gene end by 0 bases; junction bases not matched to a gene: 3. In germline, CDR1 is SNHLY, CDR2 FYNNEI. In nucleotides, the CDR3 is TGTGCCAGCAGTGGGGGACAGAGTAGCAATCAGCCCCAGCATTTT. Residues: CASSGGQSSNQPQHF.

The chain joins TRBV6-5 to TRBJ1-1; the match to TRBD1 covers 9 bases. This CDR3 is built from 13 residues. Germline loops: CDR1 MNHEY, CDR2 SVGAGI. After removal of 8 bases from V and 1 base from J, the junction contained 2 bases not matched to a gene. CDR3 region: CASWGQGNTEAFF. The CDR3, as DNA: TGTGCCAGCTGGGGACAGGGGAACACTGAAGCTTTCTTT.

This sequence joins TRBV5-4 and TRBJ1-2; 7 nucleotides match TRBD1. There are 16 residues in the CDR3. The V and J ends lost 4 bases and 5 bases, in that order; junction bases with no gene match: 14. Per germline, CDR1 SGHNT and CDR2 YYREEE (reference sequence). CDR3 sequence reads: CASSKNWGQGEYGYTF. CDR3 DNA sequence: TGTGCCAGCAGCAAGAATTGGGGGCAGGGGGAGTATGGCTACACCTTC.

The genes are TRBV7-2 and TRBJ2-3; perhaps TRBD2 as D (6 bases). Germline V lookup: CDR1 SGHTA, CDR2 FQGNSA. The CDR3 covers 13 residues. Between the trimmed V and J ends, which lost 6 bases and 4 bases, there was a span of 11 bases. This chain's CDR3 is CASRLAVADTQYF. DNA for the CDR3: TGTGCCAGCAGACTAGCCGTCGCAGATACGCAGTATTTT.

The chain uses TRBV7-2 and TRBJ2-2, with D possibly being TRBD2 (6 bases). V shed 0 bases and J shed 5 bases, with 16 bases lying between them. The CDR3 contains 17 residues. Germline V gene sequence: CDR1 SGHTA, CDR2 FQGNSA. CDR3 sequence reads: CASSLARGATDTGELFF. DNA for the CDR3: TGTGCCAGCAGCTTAGCGCGGGGCGCCACCGATACCGGGGAGCTGTTTTTT. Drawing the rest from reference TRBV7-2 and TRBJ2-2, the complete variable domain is GAGVSQSPSNKVTEKGKDVELRCDPISGHTALYWYRQSLGQGLEFLIYFQGNSAPDKSGLPSDRFSAERTGGSVSTLTIQRTQQEDSAVYLCASSLARGATDTGELFFGEGSRLTVL.

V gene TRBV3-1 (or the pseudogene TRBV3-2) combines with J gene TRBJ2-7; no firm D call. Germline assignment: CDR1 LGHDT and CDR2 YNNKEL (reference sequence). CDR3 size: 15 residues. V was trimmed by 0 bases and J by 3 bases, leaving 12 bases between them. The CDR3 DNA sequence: TGTGCCAGCAGCCAAGATTTGGTGGCAGACTACGAGCAGTACTTC. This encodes CASSQDLVADYEQYF.

CDR3 DNA sequence: TGTGCCAGCAGCTGGGAGGGGTACGTCACTGAAGCTTTCTTT. Protein sequence: CASSWEGYVTEAFF. The chain carries TRBV5-5 and TRBJ1-1; a possible D gene is TRBD1 (5 bases). Germline CDR1 reads SGHKS; CDR2 reads YYEKEE (reference sequence). There are 14 residues in the CDR3. Between the trimmed V and J ends, which lost 3 bases and 4 bases, there was a span of 13 bases.

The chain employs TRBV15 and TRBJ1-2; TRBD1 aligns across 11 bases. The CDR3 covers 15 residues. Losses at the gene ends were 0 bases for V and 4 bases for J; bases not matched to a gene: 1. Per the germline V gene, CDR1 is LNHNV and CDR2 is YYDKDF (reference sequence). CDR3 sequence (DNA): TGTGCCACCAGCAGAGAGGACAGGGGGCTCTATGGCTACACCTTC. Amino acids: CATSREDRGLYGYTF.

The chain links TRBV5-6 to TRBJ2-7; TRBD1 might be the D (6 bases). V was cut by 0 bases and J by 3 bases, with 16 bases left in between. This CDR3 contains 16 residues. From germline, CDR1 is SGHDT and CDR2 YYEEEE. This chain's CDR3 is CASSLANREHSYEQYF. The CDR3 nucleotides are TGTGCCAGCAGCTTGGCCAACAGGGAACATAGCTACGAGCAGTACTTC.

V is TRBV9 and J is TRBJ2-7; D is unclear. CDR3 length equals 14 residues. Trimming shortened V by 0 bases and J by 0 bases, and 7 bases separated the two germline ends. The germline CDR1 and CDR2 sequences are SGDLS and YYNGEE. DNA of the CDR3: TGTGCCAGCAGCGTAGAACCGGGCTCCTACGAGCAGTACTTC. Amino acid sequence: CASSVEPGSYEQYF. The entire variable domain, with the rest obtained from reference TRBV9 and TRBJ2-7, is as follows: DSGVTQTPKHLITATGQRVTLRCSPRSGDLSVYWYQQSLDQGLQFLIQYYNGEERAKGNILERFSAQQFPDLHSELNLSSLELGDSALYFCASSVEPGSYEQYFGPGTRLTVT.

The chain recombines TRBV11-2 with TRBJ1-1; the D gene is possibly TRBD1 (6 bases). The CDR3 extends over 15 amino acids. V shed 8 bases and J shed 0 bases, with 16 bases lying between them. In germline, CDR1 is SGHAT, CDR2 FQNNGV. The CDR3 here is CASAGTGYMNTEAFF. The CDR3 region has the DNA TGTGCCAGCGCCGGAACAGGGTATATGAACACTGAAGCTTTCTTT. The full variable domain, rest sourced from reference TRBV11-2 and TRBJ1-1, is EAGVAQSPRYKIIEKRQSVAFWCNPISGHATLYWYQQILGQGPKLLIQFQNNGVVDDSQLPKDRFSAERLKGVDSTLKIQPAKLEDSAVYLCASAGTGYMNTEAFFGQGTRLTVV.

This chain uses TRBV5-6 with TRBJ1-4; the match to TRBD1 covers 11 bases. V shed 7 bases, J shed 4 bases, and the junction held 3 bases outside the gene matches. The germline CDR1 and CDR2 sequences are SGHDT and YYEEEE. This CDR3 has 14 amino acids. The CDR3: CASGQGANNEKLFF. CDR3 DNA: TGTGCCAGCGGACAGGGGGCGAATAATGAAAAACTGTTTTTT. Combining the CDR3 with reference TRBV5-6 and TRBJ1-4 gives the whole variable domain DAGVTQSPTHLIKTRGQQVTLRCSPKSGHDTVSWYQQALGQGPQFIFQYYEEEERQRGNFPDRFSGHQFPNYSSELNVNALLLGDSALYLCASGQGANNEKLFFGSGTQLSVL.

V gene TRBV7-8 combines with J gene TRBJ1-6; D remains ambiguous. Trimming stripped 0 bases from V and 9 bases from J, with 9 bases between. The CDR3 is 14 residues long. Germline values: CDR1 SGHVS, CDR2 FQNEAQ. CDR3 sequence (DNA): TGTGCCAGCAGCTTAGCGAAAATCGGTTCACCCCTCCACTTT. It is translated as CASSLAKIGSPLHF.

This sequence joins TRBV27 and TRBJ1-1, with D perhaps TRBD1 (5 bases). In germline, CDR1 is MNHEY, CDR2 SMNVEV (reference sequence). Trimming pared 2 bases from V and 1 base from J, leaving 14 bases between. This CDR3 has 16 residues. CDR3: CASSLIPPTANTEAFF. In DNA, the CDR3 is TGTGCCAGCAGTTTAATTCCGCCGACAGCGAACACTGAAGCTTTCTTT.

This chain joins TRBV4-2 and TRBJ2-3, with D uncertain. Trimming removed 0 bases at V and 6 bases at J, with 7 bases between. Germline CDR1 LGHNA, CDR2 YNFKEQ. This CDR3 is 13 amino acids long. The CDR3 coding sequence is TGTGCCAGCAGCCAAGATGGAGCGGATACGCAGTATTTT. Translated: CASSQDGADTQYF.

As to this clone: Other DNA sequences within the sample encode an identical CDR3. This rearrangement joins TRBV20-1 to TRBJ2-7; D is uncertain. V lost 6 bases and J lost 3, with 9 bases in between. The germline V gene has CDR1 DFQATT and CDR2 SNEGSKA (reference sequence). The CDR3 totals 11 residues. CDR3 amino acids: CSAQTDYEQYF. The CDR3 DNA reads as TGCAGTGCGCAAACAGACTACGAGCAGTACTTC.

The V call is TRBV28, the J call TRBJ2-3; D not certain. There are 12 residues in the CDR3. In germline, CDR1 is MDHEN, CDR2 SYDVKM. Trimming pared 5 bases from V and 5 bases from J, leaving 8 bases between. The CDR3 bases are TGTGCCAGCAGTCCCCCTATAGATACGCAGTATTTT. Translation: CASSPPIDTQYF.

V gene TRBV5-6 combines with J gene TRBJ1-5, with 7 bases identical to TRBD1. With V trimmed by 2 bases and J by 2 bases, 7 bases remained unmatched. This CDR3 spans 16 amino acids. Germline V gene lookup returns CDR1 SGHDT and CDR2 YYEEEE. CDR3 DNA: TGTGCCAGCAGCTTAAAACAGGGACAGCGCAATCAGCCCCAGCATTTT. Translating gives CASSLKQGQRNQPQHF.

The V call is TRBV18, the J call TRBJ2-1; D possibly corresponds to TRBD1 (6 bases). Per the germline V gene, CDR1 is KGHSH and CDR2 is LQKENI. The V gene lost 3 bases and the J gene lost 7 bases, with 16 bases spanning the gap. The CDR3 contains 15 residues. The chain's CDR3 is CASSPQGTPLNEQFF. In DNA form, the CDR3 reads TGTGCCAGCTCACCCCAGGGGACCCCCCTAAATGAGCAGTTCTTC.

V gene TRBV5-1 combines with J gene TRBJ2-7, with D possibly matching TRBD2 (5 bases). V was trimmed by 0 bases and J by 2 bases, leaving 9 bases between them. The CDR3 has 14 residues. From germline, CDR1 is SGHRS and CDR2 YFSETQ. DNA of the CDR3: TGCGCCAGCAGCTTGGGGACGGGGACCTACGAGCAGTACTTC. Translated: CASSLGTGTYEQYF.

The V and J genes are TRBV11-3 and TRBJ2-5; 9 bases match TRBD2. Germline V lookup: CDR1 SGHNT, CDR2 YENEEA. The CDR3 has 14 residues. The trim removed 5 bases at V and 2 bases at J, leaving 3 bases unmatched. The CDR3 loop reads CASSPRGGQETQYF. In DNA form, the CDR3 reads TGTGCCAGCAGCCCGCGGGGGGGTCAAGAGACCCAGTACTTC. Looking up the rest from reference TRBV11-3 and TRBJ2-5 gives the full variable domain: EAGVVQSPRYKIIEKKQPVAFWCNPISGHNTLYWYLQNLGQGPELLIRYENEEAVDDSQLPKDRFSAERLKGVDSTLKIQPAELGDSAVYLCASSPRGGQETQYFGPGTRLLVL.

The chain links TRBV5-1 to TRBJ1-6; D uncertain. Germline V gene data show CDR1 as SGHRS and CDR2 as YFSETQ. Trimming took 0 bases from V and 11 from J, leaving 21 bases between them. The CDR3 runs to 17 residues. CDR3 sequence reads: CASSLGHPGMGSTPLHF. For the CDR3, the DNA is TGCGCCAGCAGCTTGGGGCACCCGGGGATGGGCTCGACACCCCTCCACTTT.

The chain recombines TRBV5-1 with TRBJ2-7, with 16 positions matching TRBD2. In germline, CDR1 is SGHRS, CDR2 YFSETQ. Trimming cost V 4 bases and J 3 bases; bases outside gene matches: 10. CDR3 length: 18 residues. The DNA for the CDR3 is TGCGCCAGCAGCCTTAGCGGGACTAGCGGGAGGGCCCTCTACGAGCAGTACTTC. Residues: CASSLSGTSGRALYEQYF. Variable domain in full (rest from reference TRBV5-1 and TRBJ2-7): KAGVTQTPRYLIKTRGQQVTLSCSPISGHRSVSWYQQTPGQGLQFLFEYFSETQRNKGNFPGRFSGRQFSNSRSEMNVSTLELGDSALYLCASSLSGTSGRALYEQYFGPGTRLTVT.

This chain's CDR3 is CASSPGQPIMNTEAFF. The CDR3 DNA sequence: TGTGCCAGCAGCCCGGGACAGCCGATAATGAACACTGAAGCTTTCTTT. J is TRBJ1-1 and V is TRBV11-3, with TRBD1 matching over 7 bases. CDR1 and CDR2 (germline): SGHNT, YENEEA. The CDR3 is 16 amino acids. V dropped 5 bases and J dropped 0; count of bases not matched to a gene: 9.